The clone carrying this T cell receptor (beta chain) was observed at least ten times. Its target is unknown. Authors' methods: Using the CDR3 differences seen across clinicopathological groups, the authors built a distant-metastasis classifier for papillary thyroid cancer, which was meant to discriminate distant-metastatic patients. TCRdb re-called the PCR reads via MiXCR. For this entry, the V and J calls and clone size follow TCRdb and not the study's own pipeline. The repertoire holds tens of thousands of clones, with around 21% as singletons. This entry comes from a study of metastatic and nonmetastatic thyroid tumors. Background on the study: Repertoire data that came from the blood and tumor or nodule tissue of malignant and benign thyroid patients were compared. Broader study findings: Significantly higher TCR beta diversity was reportedly seen in malignant thyroid tumors than benign nodules, in blood and tumor.

All patients reached thyroid surgery having received no treatment beforehand. CDR3 size: 16 residues. Looked up from germline, CDR1 is SGHAT and CDR2 is FQNNGV. V dropped 2 bases and J dropped 2; count of bases not matched to a gene: 9. The V call is TRBV11-2, the J call TRBJ2-7; 7 nucleotides line up with TRBD1. Sequences were obtained from blood. This clonotype was sampled from a female donor with papillary thyroid cancer or a benign thyroid nodule (not recorded which). Some clones in this sample may be carry-over from other donors' samples. CDR3 coding DNA: TGTGCCAGCAGCTTATGGTCCACAGGGGCTACCTACGAGCAGTACTTC. As protein: CASSLWSTGATYEQYF.